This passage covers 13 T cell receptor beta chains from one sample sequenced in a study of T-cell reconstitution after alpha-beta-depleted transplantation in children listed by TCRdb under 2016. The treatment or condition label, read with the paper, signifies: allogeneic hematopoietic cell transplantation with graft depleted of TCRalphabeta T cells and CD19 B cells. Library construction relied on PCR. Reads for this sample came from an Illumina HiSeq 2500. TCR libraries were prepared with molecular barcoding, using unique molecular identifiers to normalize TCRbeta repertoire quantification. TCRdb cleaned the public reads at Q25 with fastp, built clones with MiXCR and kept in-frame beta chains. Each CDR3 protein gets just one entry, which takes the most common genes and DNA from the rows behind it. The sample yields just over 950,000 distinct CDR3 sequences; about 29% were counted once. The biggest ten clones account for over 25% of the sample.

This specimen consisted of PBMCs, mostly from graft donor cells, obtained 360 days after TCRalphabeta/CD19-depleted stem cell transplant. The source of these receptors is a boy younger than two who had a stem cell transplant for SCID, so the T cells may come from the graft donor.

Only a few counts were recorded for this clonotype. The CDR3 DNA sequence: TGCAGTGCTAACCGGGACTCTCGCACAGATACGCAGTATTTT. Residues: CSANRDSRTDTQYF. The V call is TRBV20-1, the J call TRBJ2-3; possibly TRBD2 for D (6 bases). Trimming stripped 4 bases from V and 1 base from J, with 12 bases between. This CDR3 has 14 amino acids. Germline loops: CDR1 DFQATT, CDR2 SNEGSKA (reference sequence).

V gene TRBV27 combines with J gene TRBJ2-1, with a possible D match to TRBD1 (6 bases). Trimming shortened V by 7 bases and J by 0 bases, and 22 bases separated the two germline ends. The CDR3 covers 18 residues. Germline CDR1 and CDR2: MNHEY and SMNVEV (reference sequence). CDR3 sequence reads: CASNVRPMTGSSYNEQFF. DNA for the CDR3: TGTGCCAGCAACGTTAGGCCGATGACAGGTAGCTCCTACAATGAGCAGTTCTTC.

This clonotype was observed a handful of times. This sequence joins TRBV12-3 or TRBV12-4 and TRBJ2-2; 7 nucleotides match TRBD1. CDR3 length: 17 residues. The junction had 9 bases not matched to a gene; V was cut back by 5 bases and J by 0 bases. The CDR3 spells CASSRRTGHTNTGELFF. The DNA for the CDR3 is TGTGCCAGCAGTCGCCGGACAGGTCACACGAACACCGGGGAGCTGTTTTTT.

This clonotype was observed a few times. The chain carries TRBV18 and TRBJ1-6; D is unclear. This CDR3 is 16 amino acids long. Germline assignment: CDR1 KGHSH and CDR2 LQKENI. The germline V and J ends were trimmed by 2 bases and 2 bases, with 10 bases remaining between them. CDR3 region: CASSPKGITYNSPLHF. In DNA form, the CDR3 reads TGTGCCAGCTCACCAAAGGGTATAACCTATAATTCACCCCTCCACTTT.

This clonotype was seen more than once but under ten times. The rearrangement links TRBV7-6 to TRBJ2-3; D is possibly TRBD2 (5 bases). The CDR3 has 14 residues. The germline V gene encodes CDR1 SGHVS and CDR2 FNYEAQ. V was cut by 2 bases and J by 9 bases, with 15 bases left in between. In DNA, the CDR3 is TGTGCCAGCAGCTTATACCCAGAGGAGGAAACGCAGTATTTT. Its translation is CASSLYPEEETQYF.

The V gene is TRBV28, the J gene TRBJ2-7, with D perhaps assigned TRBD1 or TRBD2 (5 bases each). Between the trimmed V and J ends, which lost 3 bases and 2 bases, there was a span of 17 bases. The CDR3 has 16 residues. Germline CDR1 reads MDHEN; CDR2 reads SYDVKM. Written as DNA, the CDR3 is TGTGCCAGCAGTTTTGAAGGGACCATTAGGGCCTACGAGCAGTACTTC. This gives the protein CASSFEGTIRAYEQYF.

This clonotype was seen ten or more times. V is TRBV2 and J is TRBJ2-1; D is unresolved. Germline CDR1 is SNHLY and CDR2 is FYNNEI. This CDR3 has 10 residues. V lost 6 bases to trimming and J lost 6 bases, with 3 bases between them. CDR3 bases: TGTGCCAGCAGAGTCAATGAGCAGTTCTTC. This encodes CASRVNEQFF.

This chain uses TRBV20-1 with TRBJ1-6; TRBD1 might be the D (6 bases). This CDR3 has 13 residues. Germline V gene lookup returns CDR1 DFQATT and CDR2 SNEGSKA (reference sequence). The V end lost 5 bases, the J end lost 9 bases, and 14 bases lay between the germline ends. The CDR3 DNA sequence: TGCAGTGCTTTAACAGGGATCGGTTCACCCCTCCACTTT. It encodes CSALTGIGSPLHF.

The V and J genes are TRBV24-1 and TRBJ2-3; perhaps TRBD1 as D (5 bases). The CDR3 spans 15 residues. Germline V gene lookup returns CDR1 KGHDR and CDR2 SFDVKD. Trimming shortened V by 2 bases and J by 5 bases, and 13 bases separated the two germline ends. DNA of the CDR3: TGTGCCACCAGTGATTCCCGTGGGGCAGGAGATACGCAGTATTTT. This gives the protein CATSDSRGAGDTQYF.

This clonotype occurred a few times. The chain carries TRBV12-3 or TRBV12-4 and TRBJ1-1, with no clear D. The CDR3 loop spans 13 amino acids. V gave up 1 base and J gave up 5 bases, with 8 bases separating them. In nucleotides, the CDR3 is TGTGCCAGCAGTTTAGGGCAGACTACTGAAGCTTTCTTT. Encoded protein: CASSLGQTTEAFF.

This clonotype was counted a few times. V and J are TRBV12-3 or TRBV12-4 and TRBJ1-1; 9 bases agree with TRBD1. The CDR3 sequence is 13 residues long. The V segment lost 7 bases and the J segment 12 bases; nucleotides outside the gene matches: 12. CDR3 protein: CASTAGGGTGPFF. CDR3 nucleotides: TGTGCCAGCACCGCAGGTGGTGGGACAGGGCCTTTCTTT.

The CDR3 sequence: CASSQSSRDRGFIAYNEQFF. In DNA, the CDR3 is TGTGCCAGCAGCCAATCATCCCGGGACAGGGGATTCATAGCCTACAATGAGCAGTTCTTC. V usage is TRBV3-1 and J usage is TRBJ2-1; 10 bases map to TRBD1. The CDR3 totals 20 residues. V dropped 2 bases and J dropped 2; count of bases not matched to a gene: 15. The germline V gene has CDR1 LGHDT and CDR2 YNNKEL (reference sequence).

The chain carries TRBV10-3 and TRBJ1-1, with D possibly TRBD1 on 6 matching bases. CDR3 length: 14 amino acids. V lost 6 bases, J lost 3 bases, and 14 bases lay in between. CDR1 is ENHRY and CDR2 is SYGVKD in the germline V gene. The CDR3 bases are TGTGCCATCAGCCCGGGACAACCTTACACTGAAGCTTTCTTT. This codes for CAISPGQPYTEAFF.